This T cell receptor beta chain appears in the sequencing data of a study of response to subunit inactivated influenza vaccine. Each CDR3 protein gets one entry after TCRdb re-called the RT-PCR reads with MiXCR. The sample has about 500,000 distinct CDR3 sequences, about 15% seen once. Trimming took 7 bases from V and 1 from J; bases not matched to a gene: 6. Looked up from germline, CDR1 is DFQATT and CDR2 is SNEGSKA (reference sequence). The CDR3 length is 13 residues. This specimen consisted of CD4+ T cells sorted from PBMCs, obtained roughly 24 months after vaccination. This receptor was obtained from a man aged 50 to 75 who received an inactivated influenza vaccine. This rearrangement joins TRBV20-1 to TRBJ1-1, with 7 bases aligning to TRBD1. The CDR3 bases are TGCAGTGTCCTGGGACAGAAGAACACTGAAGCTTTCTTT. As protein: CSVLGQKNTEAFF.